This entry concerns a single T cell receptor (beta chain). This record comes from a study of blood T cell repertoires in COVID-19. About the research overall: There were acute and convalescent COVID-19 samples, and they came from the United States, Italy and Spain. T cells, B-cell-depleted T cells, or PBMCs supplied cDNA or gDNA.

V shed 1 base, J shed 5 bases, and the junction held 5 bases outside the gene matches. In germline, CDR1 is SGHAT, CDR2 FQDESV (reference sequence). This CDR3 comprises 16 residues. Original data processing: Reference gene primers were amplified, and this amplification served to estimate nucleated cell counts. Method: immunoSEQ multiplex PCR; TCRdb's copy keeps in-frame clones and lacks some. V, J and clone size were drawn from that table, and D and trimming were deduced from the DNA. This repertoire shows over 65,000 clones, over 75% found once; its top ten account for around 1.2%. The chain employs TRBV11-1 and TRBJ2-2, with 9 bases that match TRBD2. This sequence originates from a woman in her sixties or seventies with acute or convalescent COVID-19. Material: peripheral blood. The CDR3: CASSLEVAGATGELFF. The CDR3 DNA is TGTGCCAGCAGCTTAGAAGTAGCGGGGGCTACCGGGGAGCTGTTTTTT.